This entry describes one T cell receptor beta chain. TCRdb's copy holds only in-frame clones and misses some; the assay was immunoSEQ multiplex PCR. The data hold fewer than 85,000 clones, with over 80% observed a single time. The data stem from a study of T cell changes during pregnancy in multiple sclerosis. This CDR3 is built from 16 residues. Trimming removed 3 bases at V and 3 bases at J, with 16 bases between. Germline V CDR1 and CDR2: MDHEN, SYDVKM. This chain joins TRBV28 and TRBJ2-3; perhaps TRBD2 as D (7 bases). The source material was peripheral blood, sampled in the third trimester of pregnancy. This clonotype was obtained from a female donor in good health, enrolled as a control in a pregnancy study. The CDR3 nucleotides read TGTGCCAGCAGTTTCGGCGGGGGCCCTTCAACAGATACGCAGTATTTT. Translating gives CASSFGGGPSTDTQYF.